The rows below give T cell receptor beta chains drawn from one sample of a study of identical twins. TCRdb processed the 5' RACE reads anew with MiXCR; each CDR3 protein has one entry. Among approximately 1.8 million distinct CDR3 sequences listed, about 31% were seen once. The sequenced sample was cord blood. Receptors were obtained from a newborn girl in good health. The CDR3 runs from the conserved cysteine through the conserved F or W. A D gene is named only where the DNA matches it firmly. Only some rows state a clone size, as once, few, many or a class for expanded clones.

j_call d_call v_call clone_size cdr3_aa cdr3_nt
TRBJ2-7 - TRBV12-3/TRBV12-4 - CASSLRHDYEQYF TGTGCCAGCAGTTTGCGACACGACTACGAGCAGTACTTC
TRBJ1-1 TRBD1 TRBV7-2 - CASSLTFTGGSTEAFF TGTGCCAGCAGCTTAACCTTTACAGGGGGCAGCACTGAAGCTTTCTTT
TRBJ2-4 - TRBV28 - CASSHLTEGAKNIQYF TGTGCCAGCAGCCACCTCACGGAGGGGGCCAAAAACATTCAGTACTTC
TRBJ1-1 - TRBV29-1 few CSVALRVSRTEAFF TGCAGCGTTGCCCTCAGGGTTTCCAGGACTGAAGCTTTCTTT
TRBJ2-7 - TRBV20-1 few CSARTRPSVEQYF TGCAGTGCTAGGACTCGACCCTCGGTCGAGCAGTACTTC
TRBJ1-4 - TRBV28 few CASSLNPKREKLFF TGTGCCAGCAGTTTAAACCCTAAGAGGGAAAAACTGTTTTTT
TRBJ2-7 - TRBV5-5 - CASSIQAETVSYEQYF TGTGCCAGCAGCATTCAGGCTGAGACAGTCTCCTACGAGCAGTACTTC
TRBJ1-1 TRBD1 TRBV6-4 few CASSDWGQPNTEAFF TGTGCCAGCAGTGACTGGGGACAGCCGAACACTGAAGCTTTCTTT
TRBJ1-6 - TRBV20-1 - CSAKGQIGWGLNNSPLHF TGCAGTGCCAAAGGACAGATTGGTTGGGGGCTAAATAATTCACCCCTCCACTTT
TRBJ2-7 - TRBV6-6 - CASSYSTPGATYEQYF TGTGCCAGCAGTTACTCGACCCCAGGGGCGACCTACGAGCAGTACTTC
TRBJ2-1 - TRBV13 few CASSSMVDEQFF TGTGCCAGCAGCTCGATGGTAGATGAGCAGTTCTTC
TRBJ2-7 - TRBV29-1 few CSVSRGPSYEQYF TGCAGCGTTTCCAGGGGCCCCTCCTACGAGCAGTACTTC
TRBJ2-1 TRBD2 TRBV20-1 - CSGMGASGAPREQFF TGCAGCGGAATGGGGGCTAGCGGGGCCCCCAGGGAGCAGTTCTTC
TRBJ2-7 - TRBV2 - CASSPARTPHYEQYF TGTGCCAGCAGTCCCGCCCGGACACCACACTACGAGCAGTACTTC
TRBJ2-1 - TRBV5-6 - CASSEIAADEQFF TGTGCCAGCAGCGAAATAGCGGCCGATGAGCAGTTCTTC
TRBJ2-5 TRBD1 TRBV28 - CASSSDRVVNEQYF TGTGCCAGCAGTTCAGACAGGGTGGTCAATGAGCAGTACTTC